This T cell receptor (beta chain) emerged from a study of blood T cell repertoires in COVID-19. Repertoires were generated with immunoSEQ multiplex PCR, while TCRdb's copy carries only in-frame clones and drops some. The table records just over 95,000 clones, roughly 82% of them present only once. Material for sequencing was peripheral blood. The origin of this receptor is a man at least 80 years old with acute or convalescent COVID-19.

The CDR3, as DNA: TGTGCCAGCAGCATCAATTGGGCTTCCGGGGAGCTGTTTTTT. Translation gives CASSINWASGELFF. The rearrangement links TRBV27 to TRBJ2-2; unclear D gene. The V end was cut by 6 bases, the J end by 6 bases, with 14 bases between. The CDR3 runs 14 residues. CDR1 is MNHEY, CDR2 SMNVEV, per germline (reference sequence).